The T cell receptor (beta chain) described here comes from a study of T-cell memory formation after mild COVID-19 (dated by TCRdb to the early 2020s). Study-level background: Most TCR sequence clusters were specific to one of the two donors. In a couple of donors, T-cell clones that expanded and contracted after mild COVID-19 were tracked by sequencing TCRalpha and TCRbeta repertoires over time. The cohort comprised two young, previously healthy adult volunteers, one female and one male. The paper as a whole reports these results and caveats: The study covered only a couple of mild cases, and larger cohorts including severe cases with pre-infection samples were considered necessary. Contracting CD4+ clones turned up mainly in the CM and EM memory subsets, whereas EMRA was where CD8+ clones were enriched. Some responding clones were detected in pre-infection memory, which suggested that pre-existing cross-reactive memory T cells had joined the SARS-CoV-2 response. Balanced CD4/CD8 phenotypes were observed for clones contracting from day 15 to 85, whereas a bias towards CD4+ was observed for a second wave of clones expanding from day 15 to 37. The second-wave clones that peaked on day 37 were not confirmed to be SARS-CoV-2 specific.

This clonotype was observed a few times. There is no known antigen for this receptor. No clone much larger than this one lies a single base away; base qualities are absent. Ficoll-Paque density gradient centrifugation was the method used to isolate PBMCs. The reads were generated on an Illumina NovaSeq 6000. Using 5'RACE with constant-segment primers, TCRalpha and TCRbeta cDNA libraries were constructed, with sample barcodes and unique molecular identifiers added in the process. Trizol reagent was used to extract RNA from every sample. Amplification of the libraries took two PCR steps, and the second step added a second sample barcode plus Illumina TruSeq adapters. The libraries were sequenced on an Illumina NovaSeq using 2 x 150 bp paired-end reads. Under the source paper's analysis protocol: With migec v1.2.7, reads were demultiplexed and then collapsed into UMI-guided consensus sequences. With mixcr v2.1.11, UMI consensuses were aligned to TRA and TRB V and J templates and assembled into clonotypes. A clonotype was counted as expanded or contracted only if both edgeR and NoisET called the change significant, with noise models trained on biological replicates. For edgeR calls, the cutoffs were a false discovery rate-adjusted p below 0.01 and a log2 fold-change threshold of 1. As an exploratory analysis of dynamics, max-normalized trajectories of the 1000 most abundant clonotypes were examined with PCA combined with hierarchical clustering. Separately sequenced CD4+ and CD8+ repertoires were used to assign a CD4 or CD8 phenotype to each responding clone. TCRdb reprocessed the public reads (quality trimming at Q25 with fastp, clone calling with MiXCR) and kept in-frame beta chains. Entries are consolidated by CDR3 protein sequence, retaining the most common genes and DNA. The V and J calls were determined by TCRdb, not by the authors. This sample lists 95,000 to 120,000 distinct CDR3 sequences; roughly a sixth were detected once. Less than 6% of the sample comes from the top ten.

This clonotype was obtained from a man younger than 35 who had mild COVID-19 (a few samples of this study predate the infection). The sample titles of this study are shuffled in the database, so cell type and time point are left out; the donor was told from shared clones. The material sequenced was PBMCs or a T cell subset sorted from them (not recorded which).

The CDR3 in this case is CASSRDRGITEAFF. Read as DNA, the sequence is TGTGCCAGCAGCCGAGACAGGGGCATAACTGAAGCTTTCTTT. Recombination connected TRBV3-1 to TRBJ1-1; 8 of the junction bases match TRBD1. Unmatched junction bases come to 6, with V trimmed by 4 bases and J by 5 bases. CDR1 is given as LGHDT and CDR2 as YNNKEL, both from the germline V gene (reference sequence). Inclusive of the bounding cysteine and phenylalanine, the CDR3 is 14 residues long. Of the read, only the CDR3 DNA is kept; its 42 bases are in frame from base 1.